The following is a TCR beta chain sequence with its context. How the authors handled the data: Amplification of reference gene primers provided the estimated nucleated cell counts. Libraries were prepared by immunoSEQ multiplex PCR; TCRdb keeps only in-frame clonotypes and omits some of them. V and J calls and clone size are copied from that table; D and trimming were computed from the DNA. The table lists roughly 68,000 clones, about 90% of them singletons. The data derive from a study of blood T cell repertoires in COVID-19. Across the whole study: The origin of the acute and convalescent COVID-19 samples was the United States, Italy and Spain. From T cells, B-cell-depleted T cells, or PBMCs came the material, which was cDNA or gDNA.

CDR1 is LGHNA and CDR2 is YNFKEQ in the germline V gene. The CDR3 totals 15 residues. Trimming took 4 bases from V and 0 from J; bases not matched to a gene: 5. Material for sequencing was peripheral blood. The chain is built from TRBV4-2 and TRBJ1-1; TRBD1 matches 7 bases. The clonotype originates from a woman of 80 years or more with active COVID-19. As DNA, the CDR3 is TGTGCCAGCAGCCTTTCCGGGACAGTGAACACTGAAGCTTTCTTT. The encoded protein is CASSLSGTVNTEAFF.